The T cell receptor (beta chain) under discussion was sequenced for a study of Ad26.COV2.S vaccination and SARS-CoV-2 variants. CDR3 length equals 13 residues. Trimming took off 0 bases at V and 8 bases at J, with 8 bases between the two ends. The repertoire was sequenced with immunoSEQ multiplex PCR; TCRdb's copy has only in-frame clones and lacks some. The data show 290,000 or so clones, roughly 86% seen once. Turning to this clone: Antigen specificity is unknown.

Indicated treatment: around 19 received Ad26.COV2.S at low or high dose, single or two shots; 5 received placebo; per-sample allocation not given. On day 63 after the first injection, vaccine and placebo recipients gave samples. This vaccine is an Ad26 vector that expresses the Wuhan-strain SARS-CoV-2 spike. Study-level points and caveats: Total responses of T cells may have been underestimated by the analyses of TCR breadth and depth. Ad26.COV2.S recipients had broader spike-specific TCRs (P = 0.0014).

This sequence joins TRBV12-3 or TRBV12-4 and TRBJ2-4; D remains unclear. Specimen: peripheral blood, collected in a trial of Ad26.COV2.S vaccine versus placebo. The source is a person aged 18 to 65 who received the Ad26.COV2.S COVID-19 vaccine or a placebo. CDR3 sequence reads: CASSLAYLDIQYF. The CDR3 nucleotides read TGTGCCAGCAGTTTAGCGTATTTGGACATTCAGTACTTC.